This T cell receptor beta chain originates from a study of T cell clonality in common variable immunodeficiency. Study results and caveats: CVID subjects had higher TCRbeta clonality than healthy controls, most marked in about a third. Repertoire-complication correlations in CVID were limited by patient heterogeneity. Common variable immunodeficiency TCR beta sequences reportedly had fewer deletions and N-nucleotide insertions.

V lost 5 bases and J lost 5; bases outside the gene matches: 10. The CDR3 extends over 14 amino acids. CDR1 and CDR2 from the germline V gene are SQVTM and ANQGSEA. The method was immunoSEQ multiplex PCR; TCRdb's version includes in-frame clones alone and lacks a portion of them. The repertoire has some 25,000 clones, none seen only once; the ten largest take roughly 8.8%. Diagnosis required reduced IgG, IgA and/or IgM with specific antibody deficiency. For at least one year, all CVID subjects received replacement immunoglobulin. Concerning this clone itself: Its antigen is still unknown. The read comes to an end 3 residues before the CDR3 does, leaving the germline J gene to fill in the end.

The sequenced material came from peripheral blood mononuclear cells. The sequence derives from a human donor with common variable immunodeficiency. V is TRBV29-1 and J is TRBJ2-5; 8 nucleotides align to TRBD1. The DNA read from the CDR3 is TGCAGCGTTCCAGGACAGGGTCGATGGGAGACC. It codes for CSVPGQGRWET. Given in full, the CDR3 is CSVPGQGRWETQYF. The complete variable domain, with remaining parts taken from reference TRBV29-1 and TRBJ2-5, reads SAVISQKPSRDICQRGTSLTIQCQVDSQVTMMFWYRQQPGQSLTLIATANQGSEATYESGFVIDKFPISRPNLTFSTLTVSNMSPEDSSIYLCSVPGQGRWETQYFGPGTRLLVL.